The rows below give T cell receptor beta chains drawn from one sample of a study of blood T cell repertoires in COVID-19. Only in-frame clones appear in the TCRdb table, and some are missing; sequencing was by immunoSEQ multiplex PCR. Here the sample spans 150,000 to 200,000 clones, 90% to 95% being singletons. Sequenced material: peripheral blood. The receptors were gathered from a woman aged 50 to 60 with acute or convalescent COVID-19. CDR3s include the opening cysteine and the closing phenylalanine or tryptophan. A D gene is named only where the DNA matches it firmly.

j_gene: TRBJ1-1; v_gene: TRBV5-4; d_gene: TRBD1; CDR3aa: CASSRQGAPTMNTEAFF; CDR3nt: TGTGCCAGCAGCCGACAGGGGGCGCCGACCATGAACACTGAAGCTTTCTTT
j_gene: TRBJ2-7; v_gene: TRBV19; d_gene: -; CDR3aa: CASSPRGHVYEQYF; CDR3nt: TGTGCCAGTAGTCCCCGTGGACACGTATACGAGCAGTACTTC
j_gene: TRBJ1-2; v_gene: TRBV28; d_gene: TRBD1; CDR3aa: CASSLRDRGHYGYTF; CDR3nt: TGTGCCAGCAGTTTACGGGACAGGGGGCACTATGGCTACACCTTC
j_gene: TRBJ2-1; v_gene: TRBV9; d_gene: -; CDR3aa: CASSVDWLGTYNEQFF; CDR3nt: TGTGCCAGCAGCGTAGATTGGTTGGGGACATACAATGAGCAGTTCTTC
j_gene: TRBJ2-3; v_gene: TRBV4-1; d_gene: TRBD2; CDR3aa: CASSLHRSGRLADTQYF; CDR3nt: TGCGCCAGCAGTCTTCACCGTAGCGGGAGACTGGCAGATACGCAGTATTTT
j_gene: TRBJ1-3; v_gene: TRBV3-1/TRBV3-2; d_gene: -; CDR3aa: CASSQEDEGVDTIYF; CDR3nt: TGTGCCAGCAGCCAAGAGGACGAGGGGGTGGACACCATATATTTT
j_gene: TRBJ1-1; v_gene: TRBV24-1; d_gene: TRBD1; CDR3aa: CATSDLGERGHLNTEAFF; CDR3nt: TGTGCCACCAGTGATTTGGGGGAGAGGGGGCACTTGAACACTGAAGCTTTCTTT
j_gene: TRBJ2-5; v_gene: TRBV28; d_gene: TRBD1; CDR3aa: CASQRQGPSTQYF; CDR3nt: TGTGCCAGCCAACGACAGGGGCCCTCAACCCAGTACTTC
j_gene: TRBJ1-1; v_gene: TRBV15; d_gene: -; CDR3aa: CATSREFNVATEAFF; CDR3nt: TGTGCCACCAGCAGAGAGTTTAATGTAGCCACTGAAGCTTTCTTT
j_gene: TRBJ1-2; v_gene: TRBV6-5; d_gene: -; CDR3aa: CASRLLDGANYGYTF; CDR3nt: TGTGCCAGCAGACTCCTGGACGGGGCTAACTATGGCTACACCTTC